The T cell receptor (beta chain) described here comes from a study of technical replicates of blood from four donors. Libraries were prepared by immunoSEQ multiplex PCR; TCRdb keeps only in-frame clonotypes and omits some of them. In the table there are tens of thousands of clones, roughly 94% of which are singletons. CDR1 and CDR2 (germline): LGHNT, FRNRAP. The CDR3 contains 13 residues. The ends lost 3 bases at V and 6 bases at J; junction bases unmatched: 4. The genes are TRBV12-5 and TRBJ2-7, with 8 bases aligning to TRBD1. Material for sequencing was T cells isolated from PBMCs. The sequence came from a human donor in good health. CDR3 loop: CASGLTGGAEQYF. In DNA form, the CDR3 reads TGTGCTAGTGGTTTAACAGGGGGAGCCGAGCAGTACTTC.